The 13 T cell receptor beta chains given below trace back to one sample, sequenced in a study of siplizumab effects on memory and regulatory T cells (dated by TCRdb to the late 2010s). The library was generated by the immunoSEQ multiplex PCR assay. The table comes from immuneACCESS by way of TCRdb, which keeps in-frame sequences with V and J called. Part of the clones is missing from these tables; in studies checked, under half for an unresolved V gene and the rest for unknown reasons. This sample has about 52,000 clones in its table, and 95% to 97% of those were observed once. Jointly, the top ten make up 0.64% of the sample. Sequenced input: naive CD4+ T cells sorted from blood. The sample's cell subset or site label is to be understood as: unstimulated naive T cells. These receptors all come from a human donor in good health.

This sequence joins TRBV28 and TRBJ2-7, with 14 bases fitting TRBD2. From germline, CDR1 is MDHEN and CDR2 SYDVKM. The CDR3 is 16 residues long. V was pared by 6 bases and J by 7 bases, with 11 bases of the junction left unmatched. The CDR3 reads CASSPSGLAGAGEQYF. The CDR3 DNA sequence: TGTGCCAGCAGCCCCTCGGGACTAGCGGGAGCTGGTGAGCAGTACTTC.

CDR3: CASSFSSGANVLTF. For the CDR3, the DNA is TGTGCCAGCAGTTTCTCTTCTGGGGCCAACGTCCTGACTTTC. V and J are TRBV27 and TRBJ2-6; D call uncertain. V shed 3 bases and J shed 1 base, with 4 bases lying between them. This CDR3 has 14 residues. Germline V lookup: CDR1 MNHEY, CDR2 SMNVEV (reference sequence). The full variable domain, with the rest looked up from reference TRBV27 and TRBJ2-6, is EAQVTQNPRYLITVTGKKLTVTCSQNMNHEYMSWYRQDPGLGLRQIYYSMNVEVTDKGDVPEGYKVSRKEKRNFPLILESPSPNQTSLYFCASSFSSGANVLTFGAGSRLTVL.

This clone was found once. The CDR3 here is CATRDWQSGANVLTF. CDR3 sequence (DNA): TGTGCCACCCGGGACTGGCAGTCTGGGGCCAACGTCCTGACTTTC. The chain is built from TRBV15 and TRBJ2-6; the D gene is possibly TRBD2 (6 bases). The CDR3 runs 15 residues. Trimming removed 8 bases from V and 1 base from J, with 12 bases in between. Looked up from germline, CDR1 is LNHNV and CDR2 is YYDKDF (reference sequence).

The chain couples TRBV19 to TRBJ1-5; 9 bases match TRBD1. V dropped 3 bases and J dropped 4; count of bases not matched to a gene: 1. The CDR3 totals 14 residues. Germline CDR1 reads LNHDA; CDR2 reads SQIVND (reference sequence). The CDR3: CASSMGQGNQPQHF. CDR3 in DNA: TGTGCCAGTAGTATGGGACAGGGAAATCAGCCCCAGCATTTT.

This chain connects TRBV7-8 to TRBJ1-6; 7 bases agree with TRBD1. CDR1 SGHVS and CDR2 FQNEAQ come from the germline V gene. The CDR3 extends over 18 amino acids. With V trimmed by 5 bases and J by 3 bases, 13 bases remained unmatched. Here the CDR3 DNA reads TGTGCCAGCAGCCGGAGGGTGGGACAGATGAGCTATAATTCACCCCTCCACTTT. Protein product: CASSRRVGQMSYNSPLHF.

This sequence joins TRBV6-6 and TRBJ2-1, with TRBD2 identical over 10 bases. This CDR3 spans 15 amino acids. Germline-derived CDR1 and CDR2 are MNHNY and SVGAGI (reference sequence). The junction had 6 bases not matched to a gene; V was cut back by 2 bases and J by 8 bases. Written as DNA, the CDR3 is TGTGCCAGCAGTTACCAAGCTAGCGGGAGAGATGAGCAGTTCTTC. Residues: CASSYQASGRDEQFF.

The chain uses TRBV7-6 and TRBJ2-4; 9 bases line up with TRBD2. Germline V gene data show CDR1 as SGHVS and CDR2 as FNYEAQ. With V trimmed by 0 bases and J by 7 bases, 13 bases remained unmatched. The CDR3 has 18 amino acids. The CDR3 bases are TGTGCCAGCAGCTTAGCGCCGAGGGCTAGCGGGATAGGCAACATTCAGTACTTC. As protein: CASSLAPRASGIGNIQYF. The entire variable domain, with the rest obtained from reference TRBV7-6 and TRBJ2-4, is as follows: GAGVSQSPRYKVTKRGQDVALRCDPISGHVSLYWYRQALGQGPEFLTYFNYEAQQDKSGLPNDRFSAERPEGSISTLTIQRTEQRDSAMYRCASSLAPRASGIGNIQYFGAGTRLSVL.

This clone has just one count. V and J are TRBV5-1 and TRBJ2-7; D is perhaps TRBD1 or TRBD2 (6 bases each). The CDR3 spans 15 residues. Trimming removed 0 bases at V and 4 bases at J, with 14 bases between. Germline-derived CDR1 and CDR2 are SGHRS and YFSETQ. CDR3 region: CASSLAGGTKYEQYF. The CDR3 region has the DNA TGCGCCAGCAGCTTGGCCGGGGGCACCAAATACGAGCAGTACTTC.

V and J are TRBV5-1 and TRBJ1-2; D remains ambiguous. V was clipped by 2 bases and J by 5 bases, with 13 bases between them. This CDR3 region has 14 residues. The germline gives CDR1 SGHRS, CDR2 YFSETQ. CDR3: CASSFGGARYGYTF. The CDR3 DNA follows: TGCGCCAGCAGCTTCGGAGGTGCCCGGTATGGCTACACCTTC.

The J gene is TRBJ2-1, the V gene TRBV18; 11 nucleotides line up with TRBD1. The CDR3 spans 17 residues. Germline trimming cut 8 bases from V and 0 bases from J; bases unmatched to any gene: 9. Germline CDR1 and CDR2: KGHSH and LQKENI. The CDR3 DNA follows: TGTGCCAGCCTGGGACAGGGGGGTTCTCGCTCCTACAATGAGCAGTTCTTC. Translation: CASLGQGGSRSYNEQFF.

V gene TRBV18 combines with J gene TRBJ2-3; 9 bases align to TRBD2. The V and J ends lost 3 bases and 6 bases, in that order; junction bases with no gene match: 4. The CDR3 sequence is 14 residues long. CDR1 and CDR2 from the germline V gene are KGHSH and LQKENI. CDR3 protein: CASSPGLAPDTQYF. The CDR3 nucleotides are TGTGCCAGCTCACCGGGACTAGCACCTGATACGCAGTATTTT. Filled out from reference TRBV18 and TRBJ2-3, the complete variable domain reads NAGVMQNPRHLVRRRGQEARLRCSPMKGHSHVYWYRQLPEEGLKFMVYLQKENIIDESGMPKERFSAEFPKEGPSILRIQQVVRGDSAAYFCASSPGLAPDTQYFGPGTRLTVL.

The chain has TRBV28 and TRBJ2-4; TRBD1 matches 7 bases. This CDR3 contains 16 residues. Germline lookup yields CDR1 MDHEN and CDR2 SYDVKM. V gave up 2 bases and J gave up 2 bases; unmatched junction bases: 6. The CDR3 sequence: CASSLRGGFSKNIQYF. CDR3 bases: TGTGCCAGCAGTTTAAGAGGGGGCTTCTCCAAAAACATTCAGTACTTC. The complete variable domain, with remaining parts taken from reference TRBV28 and TRBJ2-4, reads DVKVTQSSRYLVKRTGEKVFLECVQDMDHENMFWYRQDPGLGLRLIYFSYDVKMKEKGDIPEGYSVSREKKERFSLILESASTNQTSMYLCASSLRGGFSKNIQYFGAGTRLSVL.

CDR3 DNA: TGTGCCAGCAGCTTCAGTATAGGACCGACCGAGCAGTACTTC. This encodes CASSFSIGPTEQYF. V and J are TRBV9 and TRBJ2-7; no reliable D call. CDR3 length: 14 amino acids. Germline CDR1 reads SGDLS; CDR2 reads YYNGEE. Trimming cost V 4 bases and J 6 bases, with 17 bases left between them.